This T cell receptor (beta chain) was profiled in a study of cytomegalovirus exposure and HLA in healthy donors. Overall study findings and caveats: A later analysis reportedly found fewer N-insertions in an Asian-associated ancestry cluster than the approximately 670-donor mean. Most TCR sequences proved rare, with some public TCRs found in many donors.

Germline loops: CDR1 LNHNV, CDR2 YYDKDF (reference sequence). The ends lost 0 bases at V and 5 bases at J; junction bases unmatched: 7. The CDR3 consists of 17 residues. Vbeta (60) and Jbeta (13) primers were used in the PCR. The assay was immunoSEQ multiplex PCR, and TCRdb's table has in-frame clones only and misses some. The specimen's table records 100,000 to 150,000 clones. Regarding this clone: Its antigen is unknown.

The clonotype was recovered from a young man in good health and CMV-seronegative. The chain joins TRBV15 to TRBJ2-2; 9 positions agree with TRBD1. The sequenced sample was PBMCs. CDR3: CATSRDRTGALTGELFF. DNA of the CDR3: TGTGCCACCAGCAGAGATCGGACAGGGGCCTTAACCGGGGAGCTGTTTTTT.